This paragraph covers one T cell receptor beta chain sequence. What it binds is unknown. This sample is part of a study of beta chain features in type 1 diabetes. Per the germline V gene, CDR1 is SGHVS and CDR2 is FNYEAQ. This CDR3 is built from 14 residues. Trimming removed 6 bases from V and 6 bases from J, with 17 bases in between. It was via CD45RO/CCR7/CD25/CD127/CD95/CD27 that CD4+ naive, central memory, regulatory and stem cell-like memory cells were sorted. Expressed TCRB transcripts were sequenced, since all the RNA that had been isolated was reverse transcribed. Produced via immunoSEQ multiplex PCR; TCRdb's table is partial and in-frame only. The sample includes 680,000 or so clones, over 10% of them seen just once. General study findings and limits: Shortening that was moderate but significant affected the TCRB CDR3s of Type 1 diabetes patients in all four CD4+ subsets.

Source material: naive CD4+ T cells from blood. This rearrangement joins TRBV7-6 to TRBJ1-1; no reliable D call. This receptor was obtained from a man between 18 and 35 years old with type 1 diabetes. CDR3 coding DNA: TGTGCCAGCAGTTCCCTAGGCCCCGGGTCTGAAGCTTTCTTT. It codes for CASSSLGPGSEAFF.